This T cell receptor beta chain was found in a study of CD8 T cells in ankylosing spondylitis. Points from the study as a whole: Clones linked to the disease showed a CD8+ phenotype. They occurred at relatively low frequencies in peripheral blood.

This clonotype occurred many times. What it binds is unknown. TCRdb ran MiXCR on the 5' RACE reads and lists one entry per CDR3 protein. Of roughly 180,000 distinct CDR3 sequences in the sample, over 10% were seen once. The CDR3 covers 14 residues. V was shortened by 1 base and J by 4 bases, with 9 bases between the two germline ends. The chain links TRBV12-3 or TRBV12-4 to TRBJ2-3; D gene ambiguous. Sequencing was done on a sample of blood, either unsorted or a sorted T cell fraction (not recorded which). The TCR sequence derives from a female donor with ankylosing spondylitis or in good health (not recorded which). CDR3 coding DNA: TGTGCCAGCAGTTTAGAGTTGAGAGCAGATACGCAGTATTTT. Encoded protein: CASSLELRADTQYF.